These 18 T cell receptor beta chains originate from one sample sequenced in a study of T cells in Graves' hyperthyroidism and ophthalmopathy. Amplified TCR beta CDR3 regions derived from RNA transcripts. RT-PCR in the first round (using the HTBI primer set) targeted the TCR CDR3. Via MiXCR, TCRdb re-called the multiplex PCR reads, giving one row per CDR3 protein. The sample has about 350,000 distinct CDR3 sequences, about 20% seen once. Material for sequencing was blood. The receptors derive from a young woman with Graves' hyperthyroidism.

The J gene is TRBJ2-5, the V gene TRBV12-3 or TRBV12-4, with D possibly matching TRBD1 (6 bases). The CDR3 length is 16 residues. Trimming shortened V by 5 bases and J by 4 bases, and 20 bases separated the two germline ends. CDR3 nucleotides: TGTGCCAGCAGTCCCCACAGGGAGAATTTTATAGAGACCCAGTACTTC. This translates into CASSPHRENFIETQYF.

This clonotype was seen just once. Written as DNA, the CDR3 is TGTGCCAGCAGTCCTACCGGGACTAGCGGGAGTGTCATCAACGAGCAGTACTTC. It specifies CASSPTGTSGSVINEQYF. V gene TRBV28 combines with J gene TRBJ2-7; 14 bases are shared with TRBD2. Looked up from germline, CDR1 is MDHEN and CDR2 is SYDVKM. CDR3 length: 18 residues. V gave up 5 bases and J gave up 5 bases; unmatched junction bases: 14.

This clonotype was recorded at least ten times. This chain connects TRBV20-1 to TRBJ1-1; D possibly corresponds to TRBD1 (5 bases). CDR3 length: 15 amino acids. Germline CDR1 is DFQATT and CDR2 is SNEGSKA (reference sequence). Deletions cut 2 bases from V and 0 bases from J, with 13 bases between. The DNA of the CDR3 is TGCAGTGCTAGATCTGCAGGGCTAATGAACACTGAAGCTTTCTTT. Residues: CSARSAGLMNTEAFF.

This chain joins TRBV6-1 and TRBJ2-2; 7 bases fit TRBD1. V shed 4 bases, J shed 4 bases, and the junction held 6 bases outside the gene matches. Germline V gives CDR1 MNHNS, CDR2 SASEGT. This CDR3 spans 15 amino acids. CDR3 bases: TGTGCCAGCAGTGGACGAGCAGGGGGCACCGGGGAGCTGTTTTTT. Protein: CASSGRAGGTGELFF.

DNA of the CDR3: TGTGCCAGCAGCCCGCGAGGACAGAATTCACCCCTCCACTTT. Its protein product is CASSPRGQNSPLHF. V is TRBV3-1 and J is TRBJ1-6; D is possibly TRBD1 (6 bases). This CDR3 has 14 residues. Trimming took off 4 bases at V and 7 bases at J, with 11 bases between the two ends. Germline assignment: CDR1 LGHDT and CDR2 YNNKEL (reference sequence).

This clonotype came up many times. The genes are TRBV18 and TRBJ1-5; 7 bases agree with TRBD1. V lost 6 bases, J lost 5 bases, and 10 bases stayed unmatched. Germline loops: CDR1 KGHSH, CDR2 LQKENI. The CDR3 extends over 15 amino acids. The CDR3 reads CASSRTGVTYQPQHF. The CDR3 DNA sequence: TGTGCCAGCTCTCGGACAGGCGTAACATATCAGCCCCAGCATTTT.

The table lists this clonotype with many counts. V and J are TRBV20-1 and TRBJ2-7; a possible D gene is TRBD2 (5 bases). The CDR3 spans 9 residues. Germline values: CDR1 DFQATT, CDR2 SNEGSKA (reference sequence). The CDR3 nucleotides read TGCAGCGCGGGTGTCGAGCAGTACTTC. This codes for CSAGVEQYF.

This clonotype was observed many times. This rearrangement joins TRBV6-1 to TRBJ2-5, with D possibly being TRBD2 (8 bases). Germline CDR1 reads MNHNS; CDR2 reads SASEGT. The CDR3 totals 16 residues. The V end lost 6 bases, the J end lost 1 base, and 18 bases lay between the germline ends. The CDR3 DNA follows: TGTGCCAGCAGCCTACAGGGGCTAGCGGGCCAAGAGACCCAGTACTTC. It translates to CASSLQGLAGQETQYF.

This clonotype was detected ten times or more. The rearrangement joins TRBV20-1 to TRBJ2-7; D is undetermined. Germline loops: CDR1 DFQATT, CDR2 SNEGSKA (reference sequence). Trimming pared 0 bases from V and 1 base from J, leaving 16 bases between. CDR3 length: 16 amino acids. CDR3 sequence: CSARDRVTYYSYEQYF. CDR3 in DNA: TGCAGTGCTAGAGATAGGGTCACATACTATTCCTACGAGCAGTACTTC.

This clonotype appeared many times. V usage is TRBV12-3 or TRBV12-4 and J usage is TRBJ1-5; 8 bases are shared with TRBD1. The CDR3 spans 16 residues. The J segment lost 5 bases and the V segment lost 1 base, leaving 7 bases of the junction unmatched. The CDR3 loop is CASSLGSDREDQPQHF. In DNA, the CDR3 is TGTGCCAGCAGTTTAGGGTCGGACAGGGAAGATCAGCCCCAGCATTTT.

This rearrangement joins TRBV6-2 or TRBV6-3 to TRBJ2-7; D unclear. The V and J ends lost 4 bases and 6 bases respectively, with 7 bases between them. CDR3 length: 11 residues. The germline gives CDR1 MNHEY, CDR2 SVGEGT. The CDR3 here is CASSSRSEQYF. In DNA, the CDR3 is TGTGCCAGCAGTTCGCGGAGCGAGCAGTACTTC.

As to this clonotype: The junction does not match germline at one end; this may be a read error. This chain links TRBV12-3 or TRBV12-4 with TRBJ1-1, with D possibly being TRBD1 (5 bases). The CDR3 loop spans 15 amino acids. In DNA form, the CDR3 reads TGTGCCAGCAGTTCTTACGGGGGTACTAACACTGAAGCTTGGTTT. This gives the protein CASSSYGGTNTEAWF.

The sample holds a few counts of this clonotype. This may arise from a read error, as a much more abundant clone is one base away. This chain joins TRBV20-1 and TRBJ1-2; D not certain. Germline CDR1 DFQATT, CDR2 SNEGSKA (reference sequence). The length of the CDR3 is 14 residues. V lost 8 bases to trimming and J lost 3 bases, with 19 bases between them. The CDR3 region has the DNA TGCAGTACTGTCTCTCCGGGGTTGGACTATGGCTACACCTTC. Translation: CSTVSPGLDYGYTF.

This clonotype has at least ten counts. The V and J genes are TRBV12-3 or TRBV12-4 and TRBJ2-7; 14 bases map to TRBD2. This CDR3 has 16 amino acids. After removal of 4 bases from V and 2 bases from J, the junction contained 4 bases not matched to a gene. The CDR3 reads CASSSGLAGETYEQYF. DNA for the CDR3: TGTGCCAGCAGTTCGGGACTAGCGGGGGAGACCTACGAGCAGTACTTC.

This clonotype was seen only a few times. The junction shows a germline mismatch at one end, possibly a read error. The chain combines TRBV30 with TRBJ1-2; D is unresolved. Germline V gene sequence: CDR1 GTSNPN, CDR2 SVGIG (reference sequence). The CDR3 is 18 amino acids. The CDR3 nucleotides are TGTACCTGGAGTGTATACCCGACTTTGGGCGACGGTAACTATGGCTACACCTTC. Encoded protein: CTWSVYPTLGDGNYGYTF.

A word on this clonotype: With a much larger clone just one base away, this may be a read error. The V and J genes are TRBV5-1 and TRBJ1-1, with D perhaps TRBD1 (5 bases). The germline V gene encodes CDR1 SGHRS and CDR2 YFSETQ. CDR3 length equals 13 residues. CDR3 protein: CTSSLLGVGSAFF. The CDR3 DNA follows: TGCACCAGCAGCTTGCTAGGGGTCGGATCAGCTTTCTTT.

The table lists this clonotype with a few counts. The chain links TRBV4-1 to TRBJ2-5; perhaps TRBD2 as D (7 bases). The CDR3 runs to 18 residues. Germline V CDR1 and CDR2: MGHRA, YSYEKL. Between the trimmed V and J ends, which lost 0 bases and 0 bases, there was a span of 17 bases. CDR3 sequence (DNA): TGCGCCAGCAGCCAAGAGCTGGCGGGGGCCCTGTACCAAGAGACCCAGTACTTC. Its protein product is CASSQELAGALYQETQYF.

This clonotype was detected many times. DNA of the CDR3: TGCGCCAGCAGCATAGGAACGGGGGACTACGAGCAGTACTTC. Translated: CASSIGTGDYEQYF. The chain recombines TRBV5-1 with TRBJ2-7; a weak D match, TRBD2 (6 bases). The CDR3 spans 14 residues. The germline CDR1 and CDR2 sequences are SGHRS and YFSETQ. V was shortened by 4 bases and J by 3 bases, with 14 bases between the two germline ends.